This entry concerns a single TCR beta chain. Its specificity is not known. Running of the v3.0 immunoSEQ assay took place at survey level. Produced via immunoSEQ multiplex PCR; TCRdb's table is partial and in-frame only. The repertoire consists of about 17,000 clones, with 90% to 95% occurring once and the leading ten covering around 13%. PBMC samples from each donor numbered at least one pre-ART and at least two post-ART. Every one of the participants with HIV received treatment in the United States. Before they underwent DNA extraction, samples held roughly 0.95-11 million cryopreserved PBMC. Germline CDR1 reads SGHTA; CDR2 reads FQGNSA. The J segment lost 4 bases and the V segment lost 5 bases, leaving 10 bases of the junction unmatched. The CDR3 runs 15 residues. The data were obtained in a study of long-term antiretroviral therapy in people with HIV. General study results and limits: Post-ART samples showed increased diversity that remained below transplant donor control levels.

The chain employs TRBV7-2 and TRBJ1-2, with 7 nucleotides matching TRBD1. The receptor comes from a woman aged 40 to 50 with HIV. Sample: unsorted PBMCs, taken 0.6 years after starting antiretroviral therapy. The CDR3 DNA is TGTGCCAGCAGCAGTAATCTCGGGACAGCCTATGGCTACACCTTC. Translated, it gives CASSSNLGTAYGYTF.